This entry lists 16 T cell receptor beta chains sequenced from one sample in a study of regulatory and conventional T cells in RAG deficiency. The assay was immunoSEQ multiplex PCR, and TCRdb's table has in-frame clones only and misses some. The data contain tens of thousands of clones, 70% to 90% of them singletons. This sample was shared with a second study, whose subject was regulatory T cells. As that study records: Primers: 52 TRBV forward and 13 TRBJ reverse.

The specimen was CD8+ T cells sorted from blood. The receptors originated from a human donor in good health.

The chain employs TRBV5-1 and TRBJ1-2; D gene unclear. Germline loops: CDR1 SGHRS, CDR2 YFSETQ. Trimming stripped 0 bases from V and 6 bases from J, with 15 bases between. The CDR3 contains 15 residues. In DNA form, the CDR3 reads TGCGCCAGCAGCTTGGTTTTTGGGATTGGGGATGGCTACACCTTC. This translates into CASSLVFGIGDGYTF.

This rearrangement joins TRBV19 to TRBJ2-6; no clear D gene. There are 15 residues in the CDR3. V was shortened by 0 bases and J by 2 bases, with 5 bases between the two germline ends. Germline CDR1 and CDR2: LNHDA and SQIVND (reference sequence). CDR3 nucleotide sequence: TGTGCCAGTAGTATAGAGGAGACTGGGGCCAACGTCCTGACTTTC. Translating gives CASSIEETGANVLTF.

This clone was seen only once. The CDR3 coding sequence is TGTGCCAGCAGCTTTAGCACAGATACGCAGTATTTT. Translated, it gives CASSFSTDTQYF. The genes are TRBV7-9 and TRBJ2-3; D call uncertain. Germline V gene data show CDR1 as SEHNR and CDR2 as FQNEAQ (reference sequence). V gave up 3 bases and J gave up 0 bases, with 1 base separating them. The CDR3 extends over 12 amino acids.

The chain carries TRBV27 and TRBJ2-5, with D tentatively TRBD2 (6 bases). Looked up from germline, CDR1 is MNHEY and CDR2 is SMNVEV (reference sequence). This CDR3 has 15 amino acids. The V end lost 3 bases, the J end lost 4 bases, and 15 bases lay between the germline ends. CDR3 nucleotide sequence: TGTGCCAGCAGTTTTTCCGGGAGTTGGGGAGAGACCCAGTACTTC. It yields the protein CASSFSGSWGETQYF.

This CDR3 is CASVEWLSGNTIYF. CDR3 sequence (DNA): TGTGCCAGCGTTGAGTGGCTCTCTGGAAACACCATATATTTT. The chain carries TRBV6-1 and TRBJ1-3; the D is unclear. This CDR3 spans 14 amino acids. V shed 8 bases and J shed 0 bases, with 11 bases lying between them. Looked up from germline, CDR1 is MNHNS and CDR2 is SASEGT.

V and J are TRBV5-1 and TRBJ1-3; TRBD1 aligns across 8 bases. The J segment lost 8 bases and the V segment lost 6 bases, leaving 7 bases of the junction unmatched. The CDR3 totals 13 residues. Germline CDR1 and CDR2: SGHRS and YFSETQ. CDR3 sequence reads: CASTRGPADTIYF. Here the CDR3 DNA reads TGCGCCAGCACCAGGGGGCCAGCAGACACCATATATTTT. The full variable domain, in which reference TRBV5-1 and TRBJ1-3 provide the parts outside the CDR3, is KAGVTQTPRYLIKTRGQQVTLSCSPISGHRSVSWYQQTPGQGLQFLFEYFSETQRNKGNFPGRFSGRQFSNSRSEMNVSTLELGDSALYLCASTRGPADTIYFGEGSWLTVV.

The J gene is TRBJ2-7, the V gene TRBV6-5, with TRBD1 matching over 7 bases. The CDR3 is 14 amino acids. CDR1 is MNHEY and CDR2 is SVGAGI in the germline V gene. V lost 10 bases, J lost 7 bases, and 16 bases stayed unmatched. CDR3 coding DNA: TGTGCCACCAAGGGTAGGACAGGACGTAGTGAGCAGTACTTC. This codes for CATKGRTGRSEQYF.

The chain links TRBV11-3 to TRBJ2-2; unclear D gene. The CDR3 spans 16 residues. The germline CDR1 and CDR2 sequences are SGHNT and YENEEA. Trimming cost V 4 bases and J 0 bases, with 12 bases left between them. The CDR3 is CASSSSRWPNTGELFF. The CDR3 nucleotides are TGTGCCAGCAGCTCTTCCCGGTGGCCGAACACCGGGGAGCTGTTTTTT.

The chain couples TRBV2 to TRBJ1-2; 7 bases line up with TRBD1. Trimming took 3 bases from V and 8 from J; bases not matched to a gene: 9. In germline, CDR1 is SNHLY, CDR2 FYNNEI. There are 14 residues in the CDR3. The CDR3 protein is CASSDYRGPGGYTF. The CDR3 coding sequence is TGTGCCAGCAGTGATTACAGGGGTCCAGGGGGCTACACCTTC.

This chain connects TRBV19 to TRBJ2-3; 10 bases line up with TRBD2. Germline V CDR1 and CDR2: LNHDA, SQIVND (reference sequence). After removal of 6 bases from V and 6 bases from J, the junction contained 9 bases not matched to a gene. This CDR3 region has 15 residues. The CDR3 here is CASSPQREGPDTQYF. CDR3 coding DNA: TGTGCCAGTAGCCCTCAGCGGGAGGGCCCGGATACGCAGTATTTT.

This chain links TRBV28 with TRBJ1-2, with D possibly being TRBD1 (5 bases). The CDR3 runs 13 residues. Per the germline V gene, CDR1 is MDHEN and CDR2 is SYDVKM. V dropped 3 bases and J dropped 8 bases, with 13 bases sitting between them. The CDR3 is CASSFTGGGGYTF. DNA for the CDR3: TGTGCCAGCAGTTTTACCGGGGGAGGGGGCTACACCTTC.

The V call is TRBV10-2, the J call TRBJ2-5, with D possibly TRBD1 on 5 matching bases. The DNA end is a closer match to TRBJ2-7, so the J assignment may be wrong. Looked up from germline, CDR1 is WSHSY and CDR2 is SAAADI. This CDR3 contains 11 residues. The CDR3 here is CASSQGSEQYF. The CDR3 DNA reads TGCGCCAGCAGTCAGGGTTCCGAGCAGTACTTC.

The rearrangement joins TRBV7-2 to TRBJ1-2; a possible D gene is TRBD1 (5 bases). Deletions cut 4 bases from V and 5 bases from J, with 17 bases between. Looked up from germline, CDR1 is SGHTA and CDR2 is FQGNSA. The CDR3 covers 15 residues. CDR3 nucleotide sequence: TGTGCCAGCAGCTCAATCCGGGTCAAGGGGTATGGCTACACCTTC. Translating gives CASSSIRVKGYGYTF. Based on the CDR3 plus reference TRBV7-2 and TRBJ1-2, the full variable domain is GAGVSQSPSNKVTEKGKDVELRCDPISGHTALYWYRQSLGQGLEFLIYFQGNSAPDKSGLPSDRFSAERTGGSVSTLTIQRTQQEDSAVYLCASSSIRVKGYGYTFGSGTRLTVV.

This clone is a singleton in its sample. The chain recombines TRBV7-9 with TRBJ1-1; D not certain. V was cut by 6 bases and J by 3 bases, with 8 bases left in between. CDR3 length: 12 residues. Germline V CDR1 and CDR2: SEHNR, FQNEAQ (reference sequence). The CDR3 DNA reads TGTGCCAGCAGATTACCAGACACTGAAGCTTTCTTT. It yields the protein CASRLPDTEAFF.

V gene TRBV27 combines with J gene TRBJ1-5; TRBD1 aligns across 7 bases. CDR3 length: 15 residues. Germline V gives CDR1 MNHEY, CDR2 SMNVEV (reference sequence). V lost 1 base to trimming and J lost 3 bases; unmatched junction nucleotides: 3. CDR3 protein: CASSLLTGINQPQHF. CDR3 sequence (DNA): TGTGCCAGCAGTTTATTGACAGGGATCAATCAGCCCCAGCATTTT.

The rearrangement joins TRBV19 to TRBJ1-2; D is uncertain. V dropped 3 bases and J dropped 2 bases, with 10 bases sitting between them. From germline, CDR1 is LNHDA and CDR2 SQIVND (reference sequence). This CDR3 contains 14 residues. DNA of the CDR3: TGTGCCAGTAGTATGCAAGCCGACAACTATGGCTACACCTTC. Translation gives CASSMQADNYGYTF.